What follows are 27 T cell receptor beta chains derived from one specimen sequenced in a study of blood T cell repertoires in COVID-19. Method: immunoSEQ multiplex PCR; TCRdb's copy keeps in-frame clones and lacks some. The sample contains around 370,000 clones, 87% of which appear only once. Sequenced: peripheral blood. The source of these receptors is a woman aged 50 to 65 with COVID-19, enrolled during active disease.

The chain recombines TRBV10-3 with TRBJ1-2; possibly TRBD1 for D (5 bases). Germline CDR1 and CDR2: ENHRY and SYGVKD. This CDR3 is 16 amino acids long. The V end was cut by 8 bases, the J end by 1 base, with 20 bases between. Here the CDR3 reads CAISPSGGLLNYGYTF. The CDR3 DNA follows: TGTGCCATCTCCCCGTCGGGGGGATTACTTAACTATGGCTACACCTTC.

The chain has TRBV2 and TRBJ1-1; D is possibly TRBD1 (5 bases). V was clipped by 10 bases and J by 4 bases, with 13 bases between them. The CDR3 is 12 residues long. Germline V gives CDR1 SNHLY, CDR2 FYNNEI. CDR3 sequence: CATGRGGTEAFF. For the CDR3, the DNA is TGTGCCACGGGGAGGGGAGGCACTGAAGCTTTCTTT.

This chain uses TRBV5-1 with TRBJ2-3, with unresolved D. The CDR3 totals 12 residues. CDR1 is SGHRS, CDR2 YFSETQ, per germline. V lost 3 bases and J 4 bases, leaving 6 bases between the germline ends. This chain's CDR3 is CASSYNSDTQYF. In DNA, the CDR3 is TGCGCCAGCAGCTATAACTCAGATACGCAGTATTTT.

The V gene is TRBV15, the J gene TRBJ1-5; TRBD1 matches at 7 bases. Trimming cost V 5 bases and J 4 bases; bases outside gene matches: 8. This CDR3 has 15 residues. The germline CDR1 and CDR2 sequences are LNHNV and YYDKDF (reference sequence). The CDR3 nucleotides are TGTGCCACCAGCCCCCCGACAGGGATGAATCAGCCCCAGCATTTT. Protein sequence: CATSPPTGMNQPQHF.

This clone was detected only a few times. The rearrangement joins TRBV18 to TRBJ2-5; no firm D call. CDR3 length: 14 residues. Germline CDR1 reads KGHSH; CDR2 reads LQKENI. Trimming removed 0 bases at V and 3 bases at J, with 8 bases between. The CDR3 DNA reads TGTGCCAGCTCACCACCGAGCCCGAAAGAGACCCAGTACTTC. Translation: CASSPPSPKETQYF.

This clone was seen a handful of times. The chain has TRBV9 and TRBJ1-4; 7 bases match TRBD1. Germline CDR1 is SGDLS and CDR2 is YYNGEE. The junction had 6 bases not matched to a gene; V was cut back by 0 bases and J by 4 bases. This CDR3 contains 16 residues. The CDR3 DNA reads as TGTGCCAGCAGCGTAGACCCGGGACAGTTTAATGAAAAACTGTTTTTT. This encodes CASSVDPGQFNEKLFF.

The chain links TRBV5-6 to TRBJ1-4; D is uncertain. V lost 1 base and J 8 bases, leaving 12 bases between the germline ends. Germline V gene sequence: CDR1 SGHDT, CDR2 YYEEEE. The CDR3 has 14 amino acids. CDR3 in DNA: TGTGCCAGCAGCTTGTATGGAGAGAGGGAAAAACTGTTTTTT. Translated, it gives CASSLYGEREKLFF.

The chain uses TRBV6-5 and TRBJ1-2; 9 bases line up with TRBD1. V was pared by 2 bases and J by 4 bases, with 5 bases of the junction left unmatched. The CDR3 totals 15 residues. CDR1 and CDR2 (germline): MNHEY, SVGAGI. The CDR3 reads CASSYPGQGIYGYTF. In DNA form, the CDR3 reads TGTGCCAGCAGTTACCCTGGACAGGGGATCTATGGCTACACCTTC.

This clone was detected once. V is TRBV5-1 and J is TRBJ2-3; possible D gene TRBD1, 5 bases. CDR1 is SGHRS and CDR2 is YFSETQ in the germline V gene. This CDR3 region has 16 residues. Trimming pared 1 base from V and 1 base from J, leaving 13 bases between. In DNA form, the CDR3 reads TGCGCCAGCAGCTTGAATGGGCAGGGTGGCACAGATACGCAGTATTTT. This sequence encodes CASSLNGQGGTDTQYF.

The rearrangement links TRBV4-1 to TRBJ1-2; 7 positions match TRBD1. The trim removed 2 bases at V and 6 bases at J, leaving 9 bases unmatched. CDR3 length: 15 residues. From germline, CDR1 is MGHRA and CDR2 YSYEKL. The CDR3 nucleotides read TGCGCCAGCAGCCAAAGCAATGACAGGGTTGATGGCTACACCTTC. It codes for CASSQSNDRVDGYTF.

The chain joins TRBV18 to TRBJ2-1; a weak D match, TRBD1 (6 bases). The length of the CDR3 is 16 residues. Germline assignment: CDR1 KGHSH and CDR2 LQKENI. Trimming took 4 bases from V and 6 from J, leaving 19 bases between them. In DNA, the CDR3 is TGTGCCAGCTCACTACAAGGACAGTGGGGCCCCAATGAGCAGTTCTTC. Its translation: CASSLQGQWGPNEQFF.

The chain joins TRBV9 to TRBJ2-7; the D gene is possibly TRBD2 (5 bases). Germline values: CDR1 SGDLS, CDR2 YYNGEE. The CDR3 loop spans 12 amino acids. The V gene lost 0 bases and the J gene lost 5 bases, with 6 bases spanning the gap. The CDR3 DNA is TGTGCCAGCAGCGTAGCAGCGGACGAGCAGTACTTC. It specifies CASSVAADEQYF.

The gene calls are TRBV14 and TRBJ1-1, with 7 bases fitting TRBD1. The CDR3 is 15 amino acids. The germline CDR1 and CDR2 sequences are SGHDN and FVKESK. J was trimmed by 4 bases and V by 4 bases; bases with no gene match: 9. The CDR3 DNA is TGTGCCAGCAGCCCGATGACAGGGTCGGTCACTGAAGCTTTCTTT. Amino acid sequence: CASSPMTGSVTEAFF.

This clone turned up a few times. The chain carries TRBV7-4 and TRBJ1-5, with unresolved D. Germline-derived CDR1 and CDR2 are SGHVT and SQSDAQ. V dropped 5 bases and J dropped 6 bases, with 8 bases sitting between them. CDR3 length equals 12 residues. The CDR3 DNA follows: TGTGCCAGCAGCCAAATCGGTCAGCCCCAGCATTTT. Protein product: CASSQIGQPQHF.

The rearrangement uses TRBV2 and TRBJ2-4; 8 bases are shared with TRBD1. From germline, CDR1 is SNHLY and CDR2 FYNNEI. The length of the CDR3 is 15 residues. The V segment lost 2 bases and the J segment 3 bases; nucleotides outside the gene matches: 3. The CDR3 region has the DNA TGTGCCAGCAGTGAACAGGGGGCGGTCAAAAACATTCAGTACTTC. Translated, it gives CASSEQGAVKNIQYF.

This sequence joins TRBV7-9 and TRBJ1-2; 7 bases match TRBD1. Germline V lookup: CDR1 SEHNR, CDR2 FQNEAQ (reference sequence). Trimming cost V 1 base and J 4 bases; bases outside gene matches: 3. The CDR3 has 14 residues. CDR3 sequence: CASSLVSGGYGYTF. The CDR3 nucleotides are TGTGCCAGCAGCTTAGTTTCAGGGGGCTATGGCTACACCTTC.

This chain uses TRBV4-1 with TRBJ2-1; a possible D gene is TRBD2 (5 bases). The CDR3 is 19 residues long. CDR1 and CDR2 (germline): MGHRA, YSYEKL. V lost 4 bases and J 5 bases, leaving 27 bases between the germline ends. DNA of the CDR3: TGCGCCAGCAGCCGCCCAGACGAGCGGAACTCTTTAGAACACAATGAGCAGTTCTTC. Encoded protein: CASSRPDERNSLEHNEQFF.

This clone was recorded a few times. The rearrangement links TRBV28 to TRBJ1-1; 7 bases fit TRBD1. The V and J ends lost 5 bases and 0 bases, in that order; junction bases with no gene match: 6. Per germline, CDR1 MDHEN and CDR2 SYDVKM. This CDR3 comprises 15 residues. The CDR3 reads CASSPGDSLNTEAFF. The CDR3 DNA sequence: TGTGCCAGCAGTCCCGGGGACAGTCTGAACACTGAAGCTTTCTTT.

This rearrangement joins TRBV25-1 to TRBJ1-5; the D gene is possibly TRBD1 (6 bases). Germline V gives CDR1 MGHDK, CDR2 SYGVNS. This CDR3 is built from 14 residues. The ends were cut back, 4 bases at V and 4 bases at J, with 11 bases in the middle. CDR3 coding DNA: TGTGCCAGCAGTGGGGGGCACCAGAATCAGCCCCAGCATTTT. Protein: CASSGGHQNQPQHF.

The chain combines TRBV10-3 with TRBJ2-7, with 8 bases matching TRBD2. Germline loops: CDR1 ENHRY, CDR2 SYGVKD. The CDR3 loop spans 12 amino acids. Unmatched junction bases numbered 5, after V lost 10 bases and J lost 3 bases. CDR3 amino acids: CATAGVNYEQYF. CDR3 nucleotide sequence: TGTGCCACAGCGGGAGTTAACTACGAGCAGTACTTC.

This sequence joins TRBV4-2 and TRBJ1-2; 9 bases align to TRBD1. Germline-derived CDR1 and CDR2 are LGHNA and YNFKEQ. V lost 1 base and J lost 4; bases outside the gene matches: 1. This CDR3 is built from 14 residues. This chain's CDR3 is CASSQGQGGYGYTF. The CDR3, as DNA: TGTGCCAGCAGCCAAGGACAGGGGGGCTATGGCTACACCTTC.

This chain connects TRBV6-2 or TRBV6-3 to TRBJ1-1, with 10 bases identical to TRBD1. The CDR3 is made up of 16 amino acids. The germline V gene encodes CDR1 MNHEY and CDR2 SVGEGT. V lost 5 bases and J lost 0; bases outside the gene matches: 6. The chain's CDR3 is CASSTPDRGLNTEAFF. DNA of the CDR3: TGTGCCAGCAGTACACCGGACAGGGGGTTGAACACTGAAGCTTTCTTT.

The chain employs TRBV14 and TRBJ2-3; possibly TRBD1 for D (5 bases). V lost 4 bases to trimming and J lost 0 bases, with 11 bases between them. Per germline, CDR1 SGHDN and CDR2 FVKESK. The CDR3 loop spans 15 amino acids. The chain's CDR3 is CASSPFGASTDTQYF. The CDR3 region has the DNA TGTGCCAGCAGCCCTTTTGGGGCTAGCACAGATACGCAGTATTTT.

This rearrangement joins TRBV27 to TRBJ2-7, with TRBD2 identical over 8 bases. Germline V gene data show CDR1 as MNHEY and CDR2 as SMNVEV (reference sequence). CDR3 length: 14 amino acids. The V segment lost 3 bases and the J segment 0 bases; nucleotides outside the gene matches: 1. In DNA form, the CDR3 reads TGTGCCAGCAGTTTCACTAGCGGCTCCTACGAGCAGTACTTC. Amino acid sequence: CASSFTSGSYEQYF.

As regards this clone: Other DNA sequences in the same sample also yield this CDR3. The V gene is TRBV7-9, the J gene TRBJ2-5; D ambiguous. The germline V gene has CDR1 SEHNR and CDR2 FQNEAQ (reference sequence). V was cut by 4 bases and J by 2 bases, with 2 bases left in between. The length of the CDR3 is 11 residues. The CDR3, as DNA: TGTGCCAGCAGCTCGCAAGAGACCCAGTACTTC. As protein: CASSSQETQYF.

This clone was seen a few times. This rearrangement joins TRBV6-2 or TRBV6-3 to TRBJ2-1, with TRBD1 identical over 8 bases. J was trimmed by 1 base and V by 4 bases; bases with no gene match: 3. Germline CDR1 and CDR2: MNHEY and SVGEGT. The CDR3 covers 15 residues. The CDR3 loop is CASSSTGESYNEQFF. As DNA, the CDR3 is TGTGCCAGCAGTTCGACAGGGGAGTCCTACAATGAGCAGTTCTTC.

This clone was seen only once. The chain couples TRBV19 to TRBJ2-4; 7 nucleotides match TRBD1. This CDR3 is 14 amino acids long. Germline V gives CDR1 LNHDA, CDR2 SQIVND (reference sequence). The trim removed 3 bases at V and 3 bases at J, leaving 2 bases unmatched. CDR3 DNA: TGTGCCAGTAGTATTTCAGGGGGCAAAAACATTCAGTACTTC. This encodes CASSISGGKNIQYF.